Sequencing of this TCR beta chain was carried out in a study of cytomegalovirus exposure and HLA in healthy donors. Unmatched junction bases numbered 9, after V lost 6 bases and J lost 1 base. Per germline, CDR1 MNHNY and CDR2 SVGAGI (reference sequence). CDR3 length: 16 amino acids. General study results and limits: V- and J-gene trimming in TCR beta was tied to a missense DCLRE1C variant by an analysis performed later. Most TCR beta V segments were productive about 90% or about 30% of the time in an earlier analysis. The study listed roughly 160 cytomegalovirus-associated TCR beta chains. Prediction of most subjects' HLA-A and HLA-B alleles by TCR beta sequences was reportedly accurate.

Concerning this clone itself: The target antigen is unknown.

Primers for the PCR totalled 60 Vbeta and 13 Jbeta. Repertoires were generated with immunoSEQ multiplex PCR, while TCRdb's copy carries only in-frame clones and drops some. The data hold 110,000 to 150,000 clones, with about four fifths observed a single time. The clonotype comes from a man between 35 and 55 years old in good health and CMV-seronegative. The sequenced material came from PBMCs. The V gene is TRBV6-6, the J gene TRBJ1-5; the match to TRBD1 covers 7 bases. The CDR3 nucleotides read TGTGCCAGCAGCCTCCACAGGGGCGGAAGCAATCAGCCCCAGCATTTT. This codes for CASSLHRGGSNQPQHF.